This T cell receptor beta chain was observed in a study of vaccination effects on CD4 cells after COVID-19. Sequencing in the ViraFEST assay came after antigen-specific CD4+ T cells had been expanded with viral peptide pools, which were used to stimulate PBMC. Following culture for more than 9 days, CD4+ T cells were isolated. Negative nucleocapsid antibody tests before and after vaccination confirmed no previous SARS-CoV-2 infection. About this clone itself: Antigen unknown.

The data were produced by immunoSEQ multiplex PCR, yet TCRdb's version contains in-frame clones alone and is incomplete. The sample has tens of thousands of clones; less than 80% are singletons. CDR1 SGDLS and CDR2 YYNGEE come from the germline V gene. The length of the CDR3 is 13 residues. With 0 bases removed from V and 2 bases from J, the gap between germline ends came to 3 bases. The rearrangement joins TRBV9 to TRBJ2-1; D is uncertain. The receptor was derived from a human donor who received a COVID-19 vaccine. The specimen comprised CD4+ T cells from PBMCs cultured with HCoV-OC43 spike peptides, sampled before COVID-19 vaccination. Documented subset: HCoV-OC43 spike overlapping peptide pool stimulation. The CDR3 spells CASSVVPYNEQFF. The CDR3 region has the DNA TGTGCCAGCAGCGTAGTGCCCTACAATGAGCAGTTCTTC.